A single sample is the source of the 5 T cell receptor beta chains below, sequenced in a study of vaccination and CD4 T cells after COVID-19. Their recognized antigens are unknown. At the Johns Hopkins FTIC core, DNA taken from cultured CD4+ T cells was sequenced by way of the Oncomine TCR Beta short-read assay. A single record per CDR3 protein comes from TCRdb applying MiXCR to the PCR reads. The sample records several thousand distinct CDR3 sequences, less than 55% being singletons. As to treatment: approximately 9-day PBMC culture with coronavirus spike peptide pools or control peptides (ViraFEST assay). Before the COVID-19 pandemic (2011-2018), CD4+ T cells were obtained from the unexposed donor. Sequenced material: CD4+ T cells from blood, cultured in vitro. These receptor sequences come from a human donor in good health.

A few counts support this clonotype. The rearrangement uses TRBV6-1 and TRBJ1-1; D is unresolved. V was pared by 6 bases and J by 4 bases, with 9 bases between. Germline loops: CDR1 MNHNS, CDR2 SASEGT. This CDR3 contains 12 residues. The CDR3 nucleotides read TGTGCCAGCAGATCCCCCAGCACTGAAGCTTTCTTT. Translated, it gives CASRSPSTEAFF.

This chain joins TRBV7-2 and TRBJ1-2, with D possibly matching TRBD1 (5 bases). This CDR3 comprises 16 residues. V was shortened by 1 base and J by 3 bases, with 15 bases between the two germline ends. CDR1 SGHTA and CDR2 FQGNSA come from the germline V gene. CDR3 coding DNA: TGTGCCAGCAGCTTAGATCCCCAGGGTTTTGACTATGGCTACACCTTC. Protein: CASSLDPQGFDYGYTF.

This clonotype showed up just a few times. The V gene is TRBV7-9, the J gene TRBJ1-5, with a weak D call TRBD1 (5 bases). Germline CDR1 SEHNR, CDR2 FQNEAQ (reference sequence). The CDR3 extends over 15 amino acids. V lost 1 base to trimming and J lost 3 bases, with 10 bases between them. The CDR3 spells CASSLGQGLNQPQHF. CDR3 nucleotide sequence: TGTGCCAGCAGCTTAGGGCAGGGACTCAATCAGCCCCAGCATTTT. Supplemented by reference TRBV7-9 and TRBJ1-5, the full variable domain reads DTGVSQNPRHKITKRGQNVTFRCDPISEHNRLYWYRQTLGQGPEFLTYFQNEAQLEKSRLLSDRFSAERPKGSFSTLEIQRTEQGDSAMYLCASSLGQGLNQPQHFGDGTRLSIL.

This chain links TRBV10-3 with TRBJ1-3, with 7 positions matching TRBD1. CDR1 is ENHRY, CDR2 SYGVKD, per germline. With 4 bases clipped from V and 3 bases from J, the junction kept 6 bases outside the gene matches. CDR3 length: 15 amino acids. CDR3 region: CAISVGRGDGNTIYF. Here the CDR3 DNA reads TGTGCCATCAGTGTGGGCAGGGGGGATGGAAACACCATATATTTT.

The chain recombines TRBV15 with TRBJ2-1, with 9 positions matching TRBD2. J lost 9 bases, V lost 6 bases, and 9 bases had no gene match. The CDR3 extends over 14 amino acids. The germline V gene encodes CDR1 LNHNV and CDR2 YYDKDF (reference sequence). The CDR3, as DNA: TGTGCCACCAGGGTCGCTAGCGGGAAGGGTGAGCAGTTCTTC. It encodes CATRVASGKGEQFF.